This section outlines one T cell receptor beta chain sequence together with its context. Clones were read by immunoSEQ multiplex PCR, and TCRdb kept only the in-frame ones, dropping some. The sample has approximately 79,000 clones, 88% seen once. This sample stems from a study of T cell responses to AZD1222 COVID-19 vaccine. Study information: Recipients boosted at about 4 weeks or about 12 weeks are pooled.

Germline loops: CDR1 MNHNY, CDR2 SVGAGI (reference sequence). The CDR3 is 16 amino acids. Trimming cost V 0 bases and J 2 bases, with 11 bases left between them. The sample was peripheral blood, taken on day 0 of AZD1222 vaccination. The TCR was taken from an adult in good health. This chain uses TRBV6-6 with TRBJ1-5, with a weak D call TRBD1 (5 bases). The CDR3, as DNA: TGTGCCAGCAGTTACTCGGGCGGGGGTGGCAATCAGCCCCAGCATTTT. Translated, it gives CASSYSGGGGNQPQHF.